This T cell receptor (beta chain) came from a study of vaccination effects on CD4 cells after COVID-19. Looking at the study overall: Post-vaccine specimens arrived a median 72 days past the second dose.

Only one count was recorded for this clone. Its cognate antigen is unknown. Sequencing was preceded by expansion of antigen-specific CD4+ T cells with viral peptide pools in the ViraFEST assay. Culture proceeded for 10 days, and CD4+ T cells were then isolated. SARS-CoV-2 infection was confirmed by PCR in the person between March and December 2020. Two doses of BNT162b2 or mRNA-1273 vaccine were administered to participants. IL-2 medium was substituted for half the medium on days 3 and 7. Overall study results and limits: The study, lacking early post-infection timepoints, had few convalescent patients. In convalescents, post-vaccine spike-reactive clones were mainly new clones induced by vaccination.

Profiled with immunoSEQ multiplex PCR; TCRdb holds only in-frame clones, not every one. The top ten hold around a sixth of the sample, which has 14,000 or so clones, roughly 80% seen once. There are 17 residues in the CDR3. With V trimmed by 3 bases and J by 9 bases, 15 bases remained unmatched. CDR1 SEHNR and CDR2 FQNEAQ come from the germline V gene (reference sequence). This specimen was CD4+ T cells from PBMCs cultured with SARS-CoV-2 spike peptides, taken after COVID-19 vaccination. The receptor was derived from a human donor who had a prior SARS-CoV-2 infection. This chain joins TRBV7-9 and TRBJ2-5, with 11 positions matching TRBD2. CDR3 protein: CASSFSPLAGVGLAQYF. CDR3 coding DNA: TGTGCCAGCAGCTTTAGCCCACTAGCGGGAGTGGGGTTGGCCCAGTACTTC.